This TCR beta chain was documented in a study of blood T cell repertoires in COVID-19. Study background: COVID-19 samples from acute and convalescent phases originated in the United States, Italy and Spain. From T cells, B-cell-depleted T cells, or PBMCs came the material, which was cDNA or gDNA.

In the original analysis: Counts of nucleated cells, estimated from reference gene primer amplification, were obtained. The method was immunoSEQ multiplex PCR; TCRdb's version includes in-frame clones alone and lacks a portion of them. D and trimming were read from the DNA, whereas the V and J calls and clone size are those reported in that table. The data show around 120,000 clones, with 75% to 90% seen just once and 25% to 35% held by the top ten. This clone was observed a single time. Germline values: CDR1 SGHNT, CDR2 YYREEE (reference sequence). V lost 4 bases and J lost 4, with 12 bases in between. CDR3 length: 14 amino acids.

The chain recombines TRBV5-4 with TRBJ1-3; D uncertain. What was sequenced was peripheral blood. The TCR sequence derives from a woman in her sixties or seventies with acute or convalescent COVID-19. The CDR3 DNA sequence: TGTGCCAGCAGCCTGTCCCGGGAGGGAAACACCATATATTTT. Translation: CASSLSREGNTIYF.